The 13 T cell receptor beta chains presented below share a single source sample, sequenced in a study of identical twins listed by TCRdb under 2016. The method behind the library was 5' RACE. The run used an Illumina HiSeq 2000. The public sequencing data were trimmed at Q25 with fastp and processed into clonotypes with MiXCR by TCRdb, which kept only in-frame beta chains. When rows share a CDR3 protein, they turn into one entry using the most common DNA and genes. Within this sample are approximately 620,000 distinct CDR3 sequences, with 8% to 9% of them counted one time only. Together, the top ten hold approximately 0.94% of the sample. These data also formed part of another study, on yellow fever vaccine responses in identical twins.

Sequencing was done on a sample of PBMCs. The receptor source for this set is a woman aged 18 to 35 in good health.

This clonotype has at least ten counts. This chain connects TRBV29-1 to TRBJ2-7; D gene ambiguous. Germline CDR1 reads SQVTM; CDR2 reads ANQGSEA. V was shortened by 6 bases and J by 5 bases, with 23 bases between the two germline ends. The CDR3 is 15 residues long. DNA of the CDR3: TGCAGCGTCGCTAGGGCTGGCCCTCGTGAGGACGAGCAGTACTTC. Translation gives CSVARAGPREDEQYF.

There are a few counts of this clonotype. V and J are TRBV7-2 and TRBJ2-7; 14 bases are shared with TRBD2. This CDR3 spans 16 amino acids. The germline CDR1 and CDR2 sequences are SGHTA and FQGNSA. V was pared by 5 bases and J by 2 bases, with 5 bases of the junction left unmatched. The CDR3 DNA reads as TGTGCCAGCAGCCCGCGACTAGCGGGAGGGCCCTACGAGCAGTACTTC. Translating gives CASSPRLAGGPYEQYF.

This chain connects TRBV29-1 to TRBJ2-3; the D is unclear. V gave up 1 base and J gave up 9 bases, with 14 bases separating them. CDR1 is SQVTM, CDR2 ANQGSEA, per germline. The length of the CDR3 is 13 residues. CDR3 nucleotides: TGCAGCGTTGAAGTTAGTCTTGGCAAAACGCAGTATTTT. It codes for CSVEVSLGKTQYF.

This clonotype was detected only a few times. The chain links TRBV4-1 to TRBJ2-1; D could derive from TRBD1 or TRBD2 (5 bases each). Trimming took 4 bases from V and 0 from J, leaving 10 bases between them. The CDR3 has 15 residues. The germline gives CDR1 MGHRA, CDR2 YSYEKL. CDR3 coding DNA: TGCGCCAGCAGCCCAGACGGGACCTCCTACAATGAGCAGTTCTTC. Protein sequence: CASSPDGTSYNEQFF.

The CDR3 protein is CASSPDSSGEQYF. For the CDR3, the DNA is TGTGCCAGCAGCCCGGACAGTTCGGGCGAGCAGTACTTC. V and J are TRBV7-6 and TRBJ2-7, with TRBD1 as a possible D gene (6 bases). V was pared by 5 bases and J by 6 bases, with 14 bases between. Germline loops: CDR1 SGHVS, CDR2 FNYEAQ. The CDR3 loop spans 13 amino acids.

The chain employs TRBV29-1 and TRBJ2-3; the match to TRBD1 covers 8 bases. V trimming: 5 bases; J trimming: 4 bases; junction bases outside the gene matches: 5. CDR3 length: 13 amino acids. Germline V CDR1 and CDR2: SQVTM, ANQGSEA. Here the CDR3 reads CSVSDRGADTQYF. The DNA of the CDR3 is TGCAGCGTTAGTGACAGGGGCGCAGATACGCAGTATTTT.

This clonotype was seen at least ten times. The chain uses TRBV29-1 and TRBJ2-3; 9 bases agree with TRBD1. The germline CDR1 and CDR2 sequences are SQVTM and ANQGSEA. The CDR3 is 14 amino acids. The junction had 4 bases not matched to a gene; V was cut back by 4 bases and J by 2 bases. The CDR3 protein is CSVVGTGITDTQYF. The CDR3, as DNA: TGCAGCGTTGTCGGGACAGGGATCACAGATACGCAGTATTTT.

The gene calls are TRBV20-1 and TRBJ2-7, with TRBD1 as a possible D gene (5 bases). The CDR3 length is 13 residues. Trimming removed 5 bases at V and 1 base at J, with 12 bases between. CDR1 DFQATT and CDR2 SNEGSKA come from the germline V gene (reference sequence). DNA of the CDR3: TGCAGTGCTGAACAGGATGTTTCCTACGAGCAGTACTTC. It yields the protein CSAEQDVSYEQYF.

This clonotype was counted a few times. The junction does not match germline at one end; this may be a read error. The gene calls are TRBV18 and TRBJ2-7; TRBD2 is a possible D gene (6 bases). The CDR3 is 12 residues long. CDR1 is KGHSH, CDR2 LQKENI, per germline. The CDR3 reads CASSPTATGGIF. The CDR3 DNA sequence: TGTGCCAGCTCACCGACAGCCACCGGGGGTATCTTC.

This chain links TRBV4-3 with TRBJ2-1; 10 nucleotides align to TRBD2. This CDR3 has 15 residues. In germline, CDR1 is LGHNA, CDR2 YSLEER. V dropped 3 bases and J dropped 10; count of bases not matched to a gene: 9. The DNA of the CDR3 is TGCGCCAGCAGCCATACCGGACTAGCGGACCCCGAGCAGTTCTTC. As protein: CASSHTGLADPEQFF.

The CDR3 spells CSVVTSYEQYF. The CDR3, as DNA: TGCAGCGTTGTCACTTCCTACGAGCAGTACTTC. The chain couples TRBV29-1 to TRBJ2-7; no clear D. Germline assignment: CDR1 SQVTM and CDR2 ANQGSEA. The CDR3 length is 11 residues. Trimming took off 4 bases at V and 1 base at J, with 5 bases between the two ends.

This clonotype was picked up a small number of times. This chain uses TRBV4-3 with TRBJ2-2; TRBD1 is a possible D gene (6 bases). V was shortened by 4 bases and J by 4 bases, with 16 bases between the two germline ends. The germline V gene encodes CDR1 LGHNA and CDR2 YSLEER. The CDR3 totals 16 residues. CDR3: CASSLSRSGATGELFF. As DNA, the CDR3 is TGCGCCAGCAGCCTAAGTAGATCAGGGGCCACCGGGGAGCTGTTTTTT.

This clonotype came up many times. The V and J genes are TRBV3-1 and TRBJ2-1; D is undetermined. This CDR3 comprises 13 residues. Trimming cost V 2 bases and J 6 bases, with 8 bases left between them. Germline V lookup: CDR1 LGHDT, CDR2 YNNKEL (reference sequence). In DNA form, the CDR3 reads TGTGCCAGCAGCCAACCGACCCTCAATGAGCAGTTCTTC. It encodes CASSQPTLNEQFF.